This record covers a single T cell receptor beta chain. This sample was included in a study of blood T cell repertoires in COVID-19. Study-wide background: In each case, the material was cDNA or gDNA derived from T cells, B-cell-depleted T cells, or PBMCs.

This CDR3 has 17 residues. Germline CDR1 is SEHNR and CDR2 is FQNEAQ (reference sequence). V was shortened by 7 bases and J by 0 bases, with 19 bases between the two germline ends. TCRdb's copy holds only in-frame clones and misses some; the assay was immunoSEQ multiplex PCR. The sample yields approximately 400,000 clones, around 89% seen once. The sequence was obtained from a man between 35 and 55 years old with acute or convalescent COVID-19. What was sequenced was peripheral blood. The chain has TRBV7-9 and TRBJ1-3, with unresolved D. The CDR3 here is CASITGGTHSSGNTIYF. DNA for the CDR3: TGTGCCAGCATCACGGGAGGCACGCATAGCTCTGGAAACACCATATATTTT.